This T cell receptor (beta chain) was identified in a study of sequential checkpoint blockade in melanoma. Study-wide context: First-line arms were nivolumab then ipilimumab, or the reverse, randomized 1:1. Both treatment sequences were followed by maintenance nivolumab.

This clone has more than one count but fewer than ten. Deletions cut 1 base from V and 6 bases from J, with 9 bases between. Per germline, CDR1 MGHRA and CDR2 YSYEKL. The CDR3 extends over 14 amino acids. Treatment meaning: randomized to nivolumab then ipilimumab (arm A) or the reverse (arm B). DNA-damaging chemotherapy had not been given to any patient beforehand. PBMC sorting kept live CD3+CD8+ cells without CD19 or CD56. Sequencing used immunoSEQ multiplex PCR; TCRdb keeps in-frame clones, though not all of them. The repertoire consists of approximately 20,000 clones, with 73% occurring once and the leading ten covering around 21%.

The specimen comprised CD8+ T cells sorted from blood (inferred from file names), sampled from a patient given nivolumab and ipilimumab in sequence. This sequence joins TRBV4-1 and TRBJ2-2, with D possibly being TRBD1 (5 bases). The receptor was isolated from a human donor with melanoma. The CDR3 region has the DNA TGCGCCAGCAGCCAAGGTTCAGGGTCCGGGGAGCTGTTTTTT. Encoded protein: CASSQGSGSGELFF.